Detailed here is one T cell receptor (beta chain). The data stem from a study of graft-versus-host responses after intestinal transplantation. Study background: Recipients across the board were started on anti-thymocyte globulin induction, then kept on tacrolimus and steroids for two to four years.

After removal of 5 bases from V and 2 bases from J, the junction contained 9 bases not matched to a gene. This CDR3 comprises 16 residues. The V gene's germline CDR1 is SEHNR and CDR2 FQNEAQ (reference sequence). Only in-frame clones appear in the TCRdb table, and some are missing; sequencing was by immunoSEQ multiplex PCR. The sample records fewer than 100,000 clones, about 84% being singletons. The sample was PBMCs, taken 255 days after intestinal transplant. The TCR originated in a human patient who received an intestinal transplant, so some T cells may come from the graft donor. The chain employs TRBV7-9 and TRBJ2-7; 10 nucleotides match TRBD1. CDR3 sequence: CASSQADRGSPYEQYF. CDR3 coding DNA: TGTGCCAGCAGCCAAGCGGACAGGGGGTCTCCCTACGAGCAGTACTTC.